These T cell receptor beta chains were read from a single sample in a study of T cells after yellow fever vaccination. TCRdb ran MiXCR on the 5' RACE reads and lists one entry per CDR3 protein. The table has under 600,000 distinct CDR3 sequences, around a fifth seen once. This specimen was PBMCs, taken 21 days after the first yellow fever vaccination. These receptors were obtained from a man aged 18 to 30 who received the YFV17D yellow fever vaccine. CDR3s include the opening cysteine and the closing phenylalanine or tryptophan. The D gene is left open where the match is weak. Clone size appears in some rows only: once, few, many, or a class for an expanded clone.

TGCGCCAGCAGCCAAGTCACGAGGGGGGGACAAGAGACCCAGTACTTC	CASSQVTRGGQETQYF	TRBJ2-5	TRBV4-1	-	-
TGTGCCAGCAGCCAAGTGCTTAGCGGGGTCGGGGAGCTGTTTTTT	CASSQVLSGVGELFF	TRBJ2-2	TRBV4-2	few	TRBD2
TGTGCCAGCAGATCGGGGGGACTAGCGGGATACAATGAGCAGTTCTTC	CASRSGGLAGYNEQFF	TRBJ2-1	TRBV7-2	-	TRBD2
TGCGCCAGCAGCCGAGATACTAACAGGGGGCGAAATGAGCAGTTCTTC	CASSRDTNRGRNEQFF	TRBJ2-1	TRBV5-1	-	TRBD1
TGCGCCAGCAGCCAAGATGGACACCTCAATACGCAGTATTTT	CASSQDGHLNTQYF	TRBJ2-3	TRBV4-3	few	-
TGTGCCAGCAGCCGAGGGGCTAGCCGCTCAGATACGCAGTATTTT	CASSRGASRSDTQYF	TRBJ2-3	TRBV7-6	-	-
TGCGCCAGCAGGTCCAGCCGGCCCACTGAAGCTTTCTTT	CASRSSRPTEAFF	TRBJ1-1	TRBV5-1	many	-
TGTGCCAGCAGTTGGGCTAGCGGGGGCAATGAGCAGTTCTTC	CASSWASGGNEQFF	TRBJ2-1	TRBV12-3/TRBV12-4	-	TRBD2
TGCGCCAGCAGCTTCCGCCAGGAGGGGCAGTATTTT	CASSFRQEGQYF	TRBJ2-3	TRBV5-1	-	-
TGTGCCAGCAGCGTTAGGGGGTCTGAAGCTTTCTTT	CASSVRGSEAFF	TRBJ1-1	TRBV9	-	-
TGCGCCAGCAGCCTCCCTTCTAGCTCGGATACGCAGTATTTT	CASSLPSSSDTQYF	TRBJ2-3	TRBV4-1	-	-
TGCAGTGTAACTAGCGGGGGGGCCGGCACAGATACGCAGTATTTT	CSVTSGGAGTDTQYF	TRBJ2-3	TRBV20-1	-	TRBD2
TGTGCCAGCAGCTTAACGAGTACAGGGACCCAGTACTTC	CASSLTSTGTQYF	TRBJ2-5	TRBV11-2	-	-
TGCGCCAGCAGTACACTAGCGGGGGGGCCCGTCGGGGAGCTGTTTTTT	CASSTLAGGPVGELFF	TRBJ2-2	TRBV5-1	few	TRBD2
TGTGCCAGCAGTGCCACTAGCGGGGTCGAGCAGTTCTTC	CASSATSGVEQFF	TRBJ2-1	TRBV12-3/TRBV12-4	few	TRBD2
TGTGCCAGCTCACCACCGGGCAGGAACACTGAAGCTTTCTTT	CASSPPGRNTEAFF	TRBJ1-1	TRBV18	few	-
TGTGCCAGCAGCCAAGAGGGAGCCGGGGCAGAGACCCAGTACTTC	CASSQEGAGAETQYF	TRBJ2-5	TRBV3-1	few	-
TGTGCCAGCACCGGCGCCACAGGGGTGACACCCCTCCACTTT	CASTGATGVTPLHF	TRBJ1-6	TRBV27	-	TRBD1
TGTGCCAGCAGCTTAACCCGCGGTCTTAGAAACACCATATATTTT	CASSLTRGLRNTIYF	TRBJ1-3	TRBV7-6	few	-
TGCGCCAGCAGCCAAGTCGGCAGGGAACGGTCTGGCTACACCTTC	CASSQVGRERSGYTF	TRBJ1-2	TRBV4-1	few	-
TGTGCCAGCAGCTTGGGAGGGCCTGGACAGGTGCTGGTGGAAGCTTTCTTT	CASSLGGPGQVLVEAFF	TRBJ1-1	TRBV5-4	-	TRBD1
TGTGCCAGCAGCTTTGGGGGCATCGTGGGCTACACCTTC	CASSFGGIVGYTF	TRBJ1-2	TRBV12-1	few	-
TGTGCCAGCAGCTTCGGGGGGCCGAACGGGGAGCTGTTTTTT	CASSFGGPNGELFF	TRBJ2-2	TRBV7-6	few	-
TGTGCCAGCAGCTGGGAAGGGGAGACCCAGTACTTC	CASSWEGETQYF	TRBJ2-5	TRBV7-8	-	-
TGCGCCAGCAGCCCATACGCCCCGAGGGACAGAGATGAAAAACTGTTTTTT	CASSPYAPRDRDEKLFF	TRBJ1-4	TRBV4-3	-	TRBD1
TGTGCCAGCAGCCCCAGCGGTTGGAGCAATCAGCCCCAGCATTTT	CASSPSGWSNQPQHF	TRBJ1-5	TRBV7-2	-	-
TGTGCCAGCAAGGCGGGGAGAAACACCGGGGAGCTGTTTTTT	CASKAGRNTGELFF	TRBJ2-2	TRBV2	-	-
TGTGCCAGCAGTGGCGGGACAGTTAATGAGCAGTTCTTC	CASSGGTVNEQFF	TRBJ2-1	TRBV6-4	-	-
TGCAGTGCTAGAGACGACTATCAAGAGACCCAGTACTTC	CSARDDYQETQYF	TRBJ2-5	TRBV20-1	few	-
TGTGCCAGCAGCTCAAGTAGGGGGGGTACCGATGAGCAGTTCTTC	CASSSSRGGTDEQFF	TRBJ2-1	TRBV5-6	few	-
TGTGCCAGCGTTATCTGGGAGAGCAATCAGCCCCAGCATTTT	CASVIWESNQPQHF	TRBJ1-5	TRBV12-3/TRBV12-4	-	-
TGCGCCAGCAGCCCTGGGGTGGGAGAGAGAACAGATACGCAGTATTTT	CASSPGVGERTDTQYF	TRBJ2-3	TRBV5-1	-	-
TGCGCCAGCAGCTTGGGGTATTCACTGGATGGTAGGGGCGCTGAAGCTTTCTTT	CASSLGYSLDGRGAEAFF	TRBJ1-1	TRBV5-1	few	-
TGTGCCAGCAGTTACGGGACTAGCGGAGACTACGAGCAGTACTTC	CASSYGTSGDYEQYF	TRBJ2-7	TRBV6-5	-	TRBD2
TGTGCCAGCAGCCAAAATTTCGGGGAGCTGTTTTTT	CASSQNFGELFF	TRBJ2-2	TRBV3-1	-	-
TGTGCCAGCAGCTTTGCCGGGGTGACGCAGTTCTTC	CASSFAGVTQFF	TRBJ2-1	TRBV7-2	few	-
TGTGCCAGCAGTCACAATTTTTGGCAGGGGAAAAACATTCAGTACTTC	CASSHNFWQGKNIQYF	TRBJ2-4	TRBV12-3/TRBV12-4	-	-
TGTGCCAGCAGCTTAATGGGGGGCGGTGGATACGAGCAGTACTTC	CASSLMGGGGYEQYF	TRBJ2-7	TRBV7-3	few	-
TGTGCCAGCAGTTTATCGAGATTAAGTTCCTACAATGAGCAGTTCTTC	CASSLSRLSSYNEQFF	TRBJ2-1	TRBV27	few	-
TGTGCCACCGGGCCGAGGGGGGGGAGCAATCAGCCCCAGCATTTT	CATGPRGGSNQPQHF	TRBJ1-5	TRBV15	many	-
TGTGCCAGCATCGAGGGAGCATCGAACACCGGGGAGCTGTTTTTT	CASIEGASNTGELFF	TRBJ2-2	TRBV12-3/TRBV12-4	-	-
TGCAGTGCACCATCTGGGGACATTGGGTACCAGCCCCAGCATTTT	CSAPSGDIGYQPQHF	TRBJ1-5	TRBV20-1	-	-
TGTGCCACCAGCAAGTTTAGGAACGGAAACACCATATATTTT	CATSKFRNGNTIYF	TRBJ1-3	TRBV15	-	-